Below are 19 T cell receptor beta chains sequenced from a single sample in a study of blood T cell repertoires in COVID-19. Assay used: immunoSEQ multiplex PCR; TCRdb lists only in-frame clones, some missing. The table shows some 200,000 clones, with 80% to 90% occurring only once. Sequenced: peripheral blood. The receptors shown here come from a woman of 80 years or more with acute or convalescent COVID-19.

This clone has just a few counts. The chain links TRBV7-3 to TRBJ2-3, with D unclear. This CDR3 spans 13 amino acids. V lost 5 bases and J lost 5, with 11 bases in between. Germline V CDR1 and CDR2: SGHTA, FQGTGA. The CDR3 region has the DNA TGTGCCAGCAGCAAGGTCGGCGGAGATACGCAGTATTTT. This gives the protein CASSKVGGDTQYF.

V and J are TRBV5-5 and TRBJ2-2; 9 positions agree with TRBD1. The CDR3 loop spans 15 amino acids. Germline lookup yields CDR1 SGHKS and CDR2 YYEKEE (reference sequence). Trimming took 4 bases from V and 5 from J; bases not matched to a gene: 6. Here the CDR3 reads CASSGGQGRTGELFF. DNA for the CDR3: TGTGCCAGCAGCGGAGGACAGGGGAGGACCGGGGAGCTGTTTTTT.

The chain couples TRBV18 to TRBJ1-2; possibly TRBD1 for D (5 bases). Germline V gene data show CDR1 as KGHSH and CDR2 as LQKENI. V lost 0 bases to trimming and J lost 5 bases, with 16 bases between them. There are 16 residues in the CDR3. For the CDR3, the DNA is TGTGCCAGCTCACCACCGATGAGACAGAGTACTTATGGCTACACCTTC. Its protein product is CASSPPMRQSTYGYTF.

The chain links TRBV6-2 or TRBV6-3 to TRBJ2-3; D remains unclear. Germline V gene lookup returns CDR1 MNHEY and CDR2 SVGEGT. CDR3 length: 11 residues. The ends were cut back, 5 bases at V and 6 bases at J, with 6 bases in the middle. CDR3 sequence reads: CASSAYDTQYF. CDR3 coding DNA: TGTGCCAGCAGTGCCTATGATACGCAGTATTTT.

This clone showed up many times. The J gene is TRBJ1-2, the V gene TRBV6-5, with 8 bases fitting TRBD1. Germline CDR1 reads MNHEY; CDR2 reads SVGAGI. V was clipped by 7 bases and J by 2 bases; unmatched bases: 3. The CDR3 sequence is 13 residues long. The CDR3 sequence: CASTRTGNYGYTF. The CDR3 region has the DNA TGTGCCAGCACCCGGACAGGGAACTATGGCTACACCTTC.

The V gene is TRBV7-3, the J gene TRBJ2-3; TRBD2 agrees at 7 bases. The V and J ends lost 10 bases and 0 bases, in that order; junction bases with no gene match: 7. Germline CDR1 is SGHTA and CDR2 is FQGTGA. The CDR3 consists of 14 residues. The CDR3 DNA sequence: TGTGCCACCAGGGAGGGCCTAAGCACAGATACGCAGTATTTT. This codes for CATREGLSTDTQYF.

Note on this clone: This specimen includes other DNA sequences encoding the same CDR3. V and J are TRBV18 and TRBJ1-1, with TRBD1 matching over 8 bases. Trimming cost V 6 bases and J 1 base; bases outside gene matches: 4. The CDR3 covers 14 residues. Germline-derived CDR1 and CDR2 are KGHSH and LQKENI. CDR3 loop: CASSAGQGNTEAFF. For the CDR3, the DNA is TGTGCCAGCTCGGCTGGACAGGGGAACACTGAAGCTTTCTTT.

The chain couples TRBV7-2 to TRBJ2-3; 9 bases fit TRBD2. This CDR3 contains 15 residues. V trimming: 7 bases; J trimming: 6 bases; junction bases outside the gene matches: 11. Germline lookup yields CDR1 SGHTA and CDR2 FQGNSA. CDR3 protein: CASTLQRLAADTQYF. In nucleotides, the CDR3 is TGTGCCAGCACCCTCCAGAGACTAGCGGCGGATACGCAGTATTTT.

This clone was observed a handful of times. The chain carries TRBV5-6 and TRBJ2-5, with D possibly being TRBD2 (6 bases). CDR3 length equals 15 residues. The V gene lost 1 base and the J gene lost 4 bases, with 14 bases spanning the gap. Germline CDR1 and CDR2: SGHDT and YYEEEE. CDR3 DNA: TGTGCCAGCAGCTTGTATAGGGCTAGCGTAGAGACCCAGTACTTC. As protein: CASSLYRASVETQYF.

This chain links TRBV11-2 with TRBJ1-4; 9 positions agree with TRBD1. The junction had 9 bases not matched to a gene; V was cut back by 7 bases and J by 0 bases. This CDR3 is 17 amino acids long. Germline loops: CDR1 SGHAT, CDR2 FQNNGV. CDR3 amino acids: CASTETGGFATNEKLFF. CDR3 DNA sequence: TGTGCCAGCACTGAGACAGGGGGGTTTGCAACTAATGAAAAACTGTTTTTT.

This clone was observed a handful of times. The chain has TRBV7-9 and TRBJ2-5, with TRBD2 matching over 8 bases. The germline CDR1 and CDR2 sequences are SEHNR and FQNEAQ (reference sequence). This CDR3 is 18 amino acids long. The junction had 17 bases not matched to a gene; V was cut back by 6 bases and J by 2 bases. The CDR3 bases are TGTGCCAGCAGTTTCCCCGGGACTAGGAGGCGGAATCAAGAGACCCAGTACTTC. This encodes CASSFPGTRRRNQETQYF.

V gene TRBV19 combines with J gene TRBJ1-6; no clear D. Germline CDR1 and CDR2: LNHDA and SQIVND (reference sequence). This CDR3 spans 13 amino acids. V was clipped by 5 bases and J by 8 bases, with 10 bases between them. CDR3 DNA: TGTGCCAGTAGTTCAGGCTTCTATTCACCCCTCCACTTT. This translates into CASSSGFYSPLHF.

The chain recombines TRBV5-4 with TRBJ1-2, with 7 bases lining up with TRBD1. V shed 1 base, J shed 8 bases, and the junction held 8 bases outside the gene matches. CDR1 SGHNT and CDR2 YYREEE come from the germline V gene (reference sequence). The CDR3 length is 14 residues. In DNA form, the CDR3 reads TGTGCCAGCAGCTTGAAGGGGGCCGGGCGGGGCTACACCTTC. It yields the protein CASSLKGAGRGYTF.

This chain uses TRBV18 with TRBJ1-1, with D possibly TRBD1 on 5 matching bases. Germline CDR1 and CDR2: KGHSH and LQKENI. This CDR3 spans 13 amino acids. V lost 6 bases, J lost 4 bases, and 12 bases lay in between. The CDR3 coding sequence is TGTGCCAGCTCCCCCTCGGGGGTCACTGAAGCTTTCTTT. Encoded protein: CASSPSGVTEAFF.

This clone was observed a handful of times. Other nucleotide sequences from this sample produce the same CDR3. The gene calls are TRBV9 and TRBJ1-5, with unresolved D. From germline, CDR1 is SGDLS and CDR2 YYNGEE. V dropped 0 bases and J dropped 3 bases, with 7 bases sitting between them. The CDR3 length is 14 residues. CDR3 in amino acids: CASSVAGDNQPQHF. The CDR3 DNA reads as TGTGCCAGCAGCGTAGCCGGGGACAATCAGCCCCAGCATTTT.

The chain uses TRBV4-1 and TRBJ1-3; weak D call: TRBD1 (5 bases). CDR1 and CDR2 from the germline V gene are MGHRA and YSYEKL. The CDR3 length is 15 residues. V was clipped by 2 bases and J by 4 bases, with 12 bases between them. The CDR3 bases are TGCGCCAGCAGCCAATTGGGACTCTCAGGAAACACCATATATTTT. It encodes CASSQLGLSGNTIYF.

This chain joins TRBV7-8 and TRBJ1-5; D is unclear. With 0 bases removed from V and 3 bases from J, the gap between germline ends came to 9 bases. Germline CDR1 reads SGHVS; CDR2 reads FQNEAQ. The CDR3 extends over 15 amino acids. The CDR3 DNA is TGTGCCAGCAGCTTAGCCGAACAGACCAATCAGCCCCAGCATTTT. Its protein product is CASSLAEQTNQPQHF.

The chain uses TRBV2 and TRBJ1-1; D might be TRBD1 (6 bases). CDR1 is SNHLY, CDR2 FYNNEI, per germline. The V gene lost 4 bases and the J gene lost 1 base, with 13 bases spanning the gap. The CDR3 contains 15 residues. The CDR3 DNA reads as TGTGCCAGCAGTGGGGTGGGACACACGAACACTGAAGCTTTCTTT. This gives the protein CASSGVGHTNTEAFF.

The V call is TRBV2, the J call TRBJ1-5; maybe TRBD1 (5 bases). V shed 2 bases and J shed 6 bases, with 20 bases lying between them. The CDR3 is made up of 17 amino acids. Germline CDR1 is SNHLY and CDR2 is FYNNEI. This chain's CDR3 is CASSERGIRGVGQPQHF. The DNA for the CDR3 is TGTGCCAGCAGTGAACGGGGGATCCGGGGTGTGGGTCAGCCCCAGCATTTT.